What follows are 27 T cell receptor beta chains derived from one specimen sequenced in a study of a mutant IDH1 vaccine in newly diagnosed glioma. Time point in this sample: baseline, week 1 (first vaccination visit). The treatment: pre-vaccination baseline after standard-of-care therapy. TCRdb keeps only in-frame clones here, not all; method: immunoSEQ multiplex PCR. The repertoire holds about 30,000 clones, with over 75% as singletons. Sample: PBMCs, taken from a glioma patient treated with radiotherapy, temozolomide or both. These receptors all come from a man aged 25 to 45 with glioma.

In this sample, this clone turned up a few times. This rearrangement joins TRBV29-1 to TRBJ2-3; D gene unclear. The V and J ends lost 4 bases and 8 bases respectively, with 10 bases between them. The CDR3 sequence is 11 residues long. The germline V gene encodes CDR1 SQVTM and CDR2 ANQGSEA. The DNA for the CDR3 is TGCAGCGTTGTACTCCTAAGTACGCAGTATTTT. It is translated as CSVVLLSTQYF.

The chain links TRBV4-1 to TRBJ1-5; D perhaps matches TRBD1 (6 bases). The germline V and J ends were trimmed by 1 base and 7 bases, with 11 bases remaining between them. Germline V CDR1 and CDR2: MGHRA, YSYEKL. The CDR3 covers 14 residues. DNA for the CDR3: TGCGCCAGCAGCCAAGGACAGGTCCTCCAGCCCCAGCATTTT. Its translation is CASSQGQVLQPQHF.

This clone was recorded once. The rearrangement joins TRBV18 to TRBJ1-4; 8 bases map to TRBD1. The CDR3 is made up of 15 amino acids. Trimming at V came to 1 base and at J to 2 bases, leaving 0 bases not matched to a gene. Germline assignment: CDR1 KGHSH and CDR2 LQKENI. CDR3 sequence reads: CASSPRQGTNEKLFF. DNA of the CDR3: TGTGCCAGCTCACCACGACAGGGGACTAATGAAAAACTGTTTTTT.

This CDR3 is CASRRRAKPQETQYF. The CDR3 region has the DNA TGTGCCAGCAGACGCAGGGCGAAACCCCAAGAGACCCAGTACTTC. This sequence joins TRBV28 and TRBJ2-5; maybe TRBD1 (5 bases). The CDR3 is made up of 15 amino acids. The germline V and J ends were trimmed by 6 bases and 1 base, with 15 bases remaining between them. CDR1 is MDHEN, CDR2 SYDVKM, per germline.

The J gene is TRBJ1-3, the V gene TRBV6-5; TRBD1 might be the D (6 bases). This CDR3 has 15 residues. Per the germline V gene, CDR1 is MNHEY and CDR2 is SVGAGI. V gave up 4 bases and J gave up 2 bases, with 12 bases separating them. The CDR3 loop is CASSSGGRAGNTIYF. The CDR3 DNA reads TGTGCCAGCAGTTCCGGGGGGCGAGCTGGAAACACCATATATTTT.

The chain recombines TRBV6-1 with TRBJ1-4, with 8 positions matching TRBD1. The CDR3 has 14 residues. V trimming: 5 bases; J trimming: 3 bases; junction bases outside the gene matches: 2. Germline loops: CDR1 MNHNS, CDR2 SASEGT. The CDR3 nucleotides read TGTGCCAGCAGTAAGACAGGGGCTAATGAAAAACTGTTTTTT. Its protein is CASSKTGANEKLFF.

The chain employs TRBV2 and TRBJ1-1; the match to TRBD1 covers 8 bases. Germline CDR1 is SNHLY and CDR2 is FYNNEI. V shed 6 bases, J shed 3 bases, and the junction held 3 bases outside the gene matches. CDR3 size: 13 residues. This CDR3 is CASRADRDTEAFF. DNA of the CDR3: TGTGCCAGCAGGGCGGACAGGGACACTGAAGCTTTCTTT.

J is TRBJ1-1 and V is TRBV7-6; 7 bases map to TRBD1. Germline CDR1 SGHVS, CDR2 FNYEAQ. This CDR3 has 16 residues. Losses at the gene ends were 4 bases for V and 1 base for J; bases not matched to a gene: 9. Written as DNA, the CDR3 is TGTGCCAGCAGCTATAATACAGGGGCAACGAACACTGAAGCTTTCTTT. This gives the protein CASSYNTGATNTEAFF.

The rearrangement joins TRBV2 to TRBJ2-1; no firm D call. Germline CDR1 reads SNHLY; CDR2 reads FYNNEI. The CDR3 has 12 amino acids. V shed 6 bases and J shed 7 bases, with 10 bases lying between them. This CDR3 is CASSLLSNEQFF. In DNA, the CDR3 is TGTGCCAGCAGCTTACTATCAAATGAGCAGTTCTTC.

This clone was seen a single time. J is TRBJ2-7 and V is TRBV5-4; 7 bases match TRBD1. CDR1 is SGHNT and CDR2 is YYREEE in the germline V gene (reference sequence). Losses at the gene ends were 4 bases for V and 0 bases for J; bases not matched to a gene: 4. CDR3 length equals 14 residues. The chain's CDR3 is CASSRDRASYEQYF. CDR3 in DNA: TGTGCCAGCAGCCGTGACAGGGCCTCCTACGAGCAGTACTTC.

Only one count was recorded for this clone. The chain employs TRBV6-5 and TRBJ2-2, with D unclear. V dropped 0 bases and J dropped 8 bases, with 16 bases sitting between them. The CDR3 is 16 residues long. The germline CDR1 and CDR2 sequences are MNHEY and SVGAGI. The CDR3 DNA reads as TGTGCCAGCAGTTACTCTCCAGGCTATGAATCGGGGGAGCTGTTTTTT. Residues: CASSYSPGYESGELFF.

The rearrangement links TRBV29-1 to TRBJ1-1; no reliable D call. Trimming removed 8 bases from V and 1 base from J, with 8 bases in between. There are 11 residues in the CDR3. Germline lookup yields CDR1 SQVTM and CDR2 ANQGSEA. The CDR3 DNA reads TGCAGCTTTAACAAGAACACTGAAGCTTTCTTT. Its translation: CSFNKNTEAFF.

The genes are TRBV10-1 and TRBJ2-3; D is possibly TRBD1 (5 bases). V was cut by 0 bases and J by 6 bases, with 10 bases left in between. The CDR3 is 14 amino acids. CDR1 WNHNN and CDR2 SYGVQD come from the germline V gene (reference sequence). CDR3 sequence reads: CASSESPGIDTQYF. The CDR3 DNA reads as TGCGCCAGCAGTGAGTCTCCAGGGATTGATACGCAGTATTTT.

The chain links TRBV13 to TRBJ2-3; TRBD1 matches 11 bases. Germline lookup yields CDR1 PRHDT and CDR2 FYEKMQ (reference sequence). V shed 4 bases, J shed 2 bases, and the junction held 2 bases outside the gene matches. The CDR3 sequence is 15 residues long. The CDR3 bases are TGTGCCAGCAGCTGGACAGGGGGCCCCACAGATACGCAGTATTTT. As protein: CASSWTGGPTDTQYF.

The chain links TRBV2 to TRBJ1-2; a weak D match, TRBD1 (5 bases). Germline assignment: CDR1 SNHLY and CDR2 FYNNEI. Trimming stripped 4 bases from V and 1 base from J, with 19 bases between. CDR3 length: 17 residues. The CDR3 coding sequence is TGTGCCAGCAGTGGGGGATGGTTACGGGGGTTTAACTATGGCTACACCTTC. This codes for CASSGGWLRGFNYGYTF.

The chain combines TRBV18 with TRBJ2-2; D is unclear. Germline V CDR1 and CDR2: KGHSH, LQKENI. The CDR3 loop spans 15 amino acids. V lost 1 base and J lost 1, with 7 bases in between. CDR3 residues: CASSPRAVNTGELFF. DNA for the CDR3: TGTGCCAGCTCACCACGCGCGGTGAACACCGGGGAGCTGTTTTTT.

V usage is TRBV5-1 and J usage is TRBJ1-4; TRBD1 matches 8 bases. This CDR3 region has 17 residues. Germline CDR1 SGHRS, CDR2 YFSETQ. V lost 0 bases, J lost 4 bases, and 8 bases stayed unmatched. The CDR3 DNA reads as TGCGCCAGCAGCTTGGTAGGACAGGGAACCTTTAATGAAAAACTGTTTTTT. This codes for CASSLVGQGTFNEKLFF.

The V call is TRBV5-6, the J call TRBJ1-1; D unresolved. V lost 1 base and J lost 6, with 13 bases in between. This CDR3 spans 14 amino acids. Per germline, CDR1 SGHDT and CDR2 YYEEEE. In nucleotides, the CDR3 is TGTGCCAGCAGCTTGTTTCTTAAGAGCGCTGAAGCTTTCTTT. Residues: CASSLFLKSAEAFF.

This rearrangement joins TRBV13 to TRBJ1-5; maybe TRBD1 (5 bases). V lost 3 bases to trimming and J lost 3 bases, with 6 bases between them. Germline V gives CDR1 PRHDT, CDR2 FYEKMQ (reference sequence). This CDR3 comprises 13 residues. CDR3 bases: TGTGCCAGCAGCTTGGACAACAATCAGCCCCAGCATTTT. Translation: CASSLDNNQPQHF.

This clone was seen more than once but under ten times. The V call is TRBV5-6, the J call TRBJ2-7; no clear D gene. V lost 5 bases and J lost 2, with 8 bases in between. CDR3 length: 12 amino acids. Germline CDR1 is SGHDT and CDR2 is YYEEEE. CDR3 DNA sequence: TGTGCCAGCAGTCTCCAAACCTACGAGCAGTACTTC. This sequence encodes CASSLQTYEQYF.

This clone was recorded a few times. The V gene is TRBV21-1, the J gene TRBJ1-2. TRBV21-1 is termed a pseudogene. CDR3 length: 12 residues. As DNA, the CDR3 is TGTGCCAGCAGCAACTGCAAGTTTGGCTACACCTTC. Translation: CASSNCKFGYTF.

The chain carries TRBV5-1 and TRBJ2-5; 9 nucleotides agree with TRBD2. Germline CDR1 is SGHRS and CDR2 is YFSETQ. There are 16 residues in the CDR3. V was pared by 0 bases and J by 4 bases, with 7 bases of the junction left unmatched. CDR3: CASSLAGGGRGETQYF. CDR3 nucleotides: TGCGCCAGCAGCTTGGCCGGAGGCGGGAGGGGAGAGACCCAGTACTTC.

This CDR3 reads CASRLAAGGKGGYMNTEAFF. The CDR3 DNA follows: TGCGCCAGCAGATTGGCTGCAGGGGGAAAGGGGGGATACATGAACACTGAAGCTTTCTTT. The chain links TRBV10-2 to TRBJ1-1; 7 bases agree with TRBD1. V was clipped by 6 bases and J by 0 bases; unmatched bases: 22. The CDR3 is 20 amino acids. CDR1 is WSHSY and CDR2 is SAAADI in the germline V gene.

The chain couples TRBV20-1 to TRBJ2-5, with 7 bases identical to TRBD2. This CDR3 has 11 amino acids. The V segment lost 6 bases and the J segment 5 bases; nucleotides outside the gene matches: 3. Germline V gives CDR1 DFQATT, CDR2 SNEGSKA (reference sequence). CDR3 amino acids: CSAVRGETQYF. CDR3 bases: TGCAGTGCAGTGCGGGGGGAGACCCAGTACTTC.

V and J are TRBV14 and TRBJ2-3; D is possibly TRBD2 (6 bases). The germline gives CDR1 SGHDN, CDR2 FVKESK. This CDR3 is built from 15 residues. With 3 bases removed from V and 6 bases from J, the gap between germline ends came to 16 bases. The CDR3: CASSQSGVPPDTQYF. The CDR3 nucleotides are TGTGCCAGCAGCCAGTCGGGAGTCCCTCCCGATACGCAGTATTTT.

This chain links TRBV10-3 with TRBJ1-2, with D unclear. Trimming stripped 2 bases from V and 6 bases from J, with 10 bases between. The CDR3 is made up of 13 amino acids. Per germline, CDR1 ENHRY and CDR2 SYGVKD. As DNA, the CDR3 is TGTGCCATCAGTGAGGATAGGGAGCATGGCTACACCTTC. Translation: CAISEDREHGYTF.

V and J are TRBV19 and TRBJ2-7; 7 bases are shared with TRBD1. From germline, CDR1 is LNHDA and CDR2 SQIVND (reference sequence). The CDR3 runs to 17 residues. The ends lost 1 base at V and 6 bases at J; junction bases unmatched: 15. CDR3 protein: CASSIGRQGFSGSEQYF. The CDR3 DNA follows: TGTGCCAGTAGTATAGGACGACAGGGCTTCTCTGGCAGCGAGCAGTACTTC.